This T cell receptor beta chain was observed in a study of shared clonotypes between healthy human individuals. Deep was the level at which the assay was run. The quantity of DNA used in unsorted PBMC replicate PCRs was 300 ng, corresponding to tens of thousands of T cell genomes. Sequencing on ten immunoSEQ deep assay plates was performed for unsorted PBMC DNA. Clones were read by immunoSEQ multiplex PCR, and TCRdb kept only the in-frame ones, dropping some. The sample includes 470,000 or so clones, approximately 81% of them seen just once. The V end lost 7 bases, the J end lost 2 bases, and 14 bases lay between the germline ends. The germline V gene has CDR1 SGHTA and CDR2 FQGNSA. This CDR3 has 15 residues.

V is TRBV7-2 and J is TRBJ2-2; D possibly corresponds to TRBD2 (6 bases). Sequences were obtained from PBMCs. The clonotype originates from a woman in her 40s in good health. Some clones in this sample may be carry-over from other donors' samples. The CDR3, as DNA: TGTGCCAGCACCTTGGGCGGGACTAACACCGGGGAGCTGTTTTTT. Protein: CASTLGGTNTGELFF.